The rows below give T cell receptor beta chains drawn from one sample of a study of shared T cell receptors in the human thymus. TCRdb's table, derived via immunoSEQ multiplex PCR, lists solely in-frame clones and lacks some. The table includes around 730,000 clones, approximately 85% detected once. This sample was also put to use in a study of human thymus T cells.

Material for sequencing was thymocytes. The receptors here all came from a girl less than two years old with a congenital heart defect. Both conserved end residues are part of each CDR3. The D gene is left open where the match is weak. Size values are once, few and many counts, or a class for expanded clones, and some rows have none.

d_call,v_call,clone_size,cdr3_aa
.,TRBV6-1,.,CASSESTEAFF
.,TRBV5-6,.,CASSPDTLCYEQYF
.,TRBV19,.,CATHEPGRQSDTQYF
TRBD1,TRBV10-2,.,CASSETRQGIEQFF
.,TRBV28,.,CASSLSRSRCGQYF
TRBD1,TRBV29-1,once,CSGRTGTSTDTQYF
TRBD1,TRBV7-3,.,CASSMDREDMDTQYF
TRBD1,TRBV19,.,CASSRTGERTEAFF
TRBD2,TRBV2,.,CASTPRGVWQYF
TRBD1,TRBV5-6,.,CASSEGQESSSNQPQHF
.,TRBV6-5,once,CASSPAQGYEQYF
TRBD1,TRBV5-1,.,CASSLGQWTGQNYEQYF
TRBD1,TRBV5-1,.,CASSLRTGTPYGYTF
.,TRBV6-1,.,CASRGEVGGKQFF
.,TRBV4-1,once,CASSQDETYEQYF
TRBD2,TRBV5-6,.,CASSLGTSGDTGELFF
.,TRBV5-4,.,CASSLAARERDNEQFF
TRBD1,TRBV2,.,CASSGNGQGRNGYTF
TRBD2,TRBV5-6,.,CASSAGGALDTQYF
.,TRBV25-1,.,CASSEYKGVEEQYF
.,TRBV4-1,.,CASSPQIPGNTIYF
.,TRBV19,.,CASINGEPYNEQFF